This T cell receptor (beta chain) came from a study of blood T cell repertoires in COVID-19. Looking at the study overall: Sources were T cells, B-cell-depleted T cells, or PBMCs; the material itself was cDNA or gDNA.

In the source study's methods: Reference gene primer amplification in the assay estimated nucleated cell counts. Produced via immunoSEQ multiplex PCR; TCRdb's table is partial and in-frame only. For V, J and clone size, that table is used; D and trimming come from the DNA. This sample has 200,000 to 300,000 clones; about 89% occur once, and the top ten carry around 9.1%. From germline, CDR1 is MNHNS and CDR2 SASEGT. The CDR3 runs 17 residues. With 4 bases clipped from V and 5 bases from J, the junction kept 10 bases outside the gene matches. This receptor was obtained from a man aged 35-49 years who had recovered from COVID-19. The source material was peripheral blood. The rearrangement links TRBV6-1 to TRBJ1-4; the match to TRBD1 covers 10 bases. The CDR3 coding sequence is TGTGCCAGCAGTGCCCCGACAGGGGGCGTCTCAAATGAAAAACTGTTTTTT. Translated, it gives CASSAPTGGVSNEKLFF.